The T cell receptor (beta chain) described here comes from a study of cytomegalovirus exposure and HLA in healthy donors. Overall study: Samples from HLA-typed donors yielded about 80 million unique TCRs in an early data release.

Primers included in the PCR were 60 Vbeta and 13 Jbeta primers. Authors' methods: Later reanalysis found about 78 million unique TCR beta chains, approximately 11 million of them shared. TCRdb's table, derived via immunoSEQ multiplex PCR, lists solely in-frame clones and lacks some. V, J and clone size are those of that table, while D and trimming were read from the DNA. The sample lists approximately 55,000 clones, around 81% occurring once. There are 12 residues in the CDR3. Trimming removed 4 bases from V and 14 bases from J, with 13 bases in between. In germline, CDR1 is SGHTS, CDR2 YDEGEE. The clonotype originates from a boy between 5 and 17 years old in good health and CMV-seropositive. This chain joins TRBV5-8 and TRBJ1-6; the D is unclear. The material sequenced was PBMCs. DNA for the CDR3: TGTGCCAGCAGCCCCTCCGCGGTCACCCTCCACTTT. This translates into CASSPSAVTLHF.